The 19 T cell receptor beta chains given below trace back to one sample, sequenced in a study of Graves' ophthalmopathy and Graves' hyperthyroidism. CDR3 regions of TCR beta were amplified from RNA transcripts. Amplification began with first-round RT-PCR using HTBI primers, then second-round multiplex PCR was performed. TCRdb passed the multiplex PCR reads through MiXCR, listing each CDR3 protein once. Found here are about 590,000 distinct CDR3 sequences, roughly 39% of them singletons; the top ten hold about 4.2%. The sample taken for sequencing was peripheral blood or thyroid tissue (not recorded which). Source of these receptors: an adult man with Graves' hyperthyroidism.

Points on this clonotype: The CDR3 does not end in the conserved phenylalanine or tryptophan, so this is likely a read error. It is unclear where the CDR3 begins or ends on the DNA, so no DNA is shown, and the CDR3 is as TCRdb lists it. The rearrangement joins TRBV10-3 to TRBJ1-1. The CDR3 is 8 residues long, counting both termini. Per the germline V gene, CDR1 is ENHRY and CDR2 is SYGVKD. This CDR3 is CASSRPGL.

This clonotype has only a few counts. The chain joins TRBV20-1 to TRBJ2-7; 9 nucleotides align to TRBD1. V dropped 6 bases and J dropped 6; count of bases not matched to a gene: 6. The CDR3 contains 12 residues. Germline CDR1 is DFQATT and CDR2 is SNEGSKA (reference sequence). DNA of the CDR3: TGCAGTGCGAGGGGGACAGGGCCCGAGCAGTACTTC. This gives the protein CSARGTGPEQYF.

The sample holds many counts of this clonotype. The chain combines TRBV27 with TRBJ2-5; TRBD1 or TRBD2 may be the D gene (5 bases each). CDR1 is MNHEY, CDR2 SMNVEV, per germline (reference sequence). V lost 3 bases and J lost 4, with 9 bases in between. The CDR3 has 13 residues. The CDR3 spells CASSLWGRETQYF. The CDR3 nucleotides read TGTGCCAGCAGTTTGTGGGGGAGAGAGACCCAGTACTTC.

This clonotype was counted many times. The chain couples TRBV20-1 to TRBJ2-2; 9 bases agree with TRBD1. The junction had 6 bases not matched to a gene; V was cut back by 0 bases and J by 4 bases. CDR1 and CDR2 from the germline V gene are DFQATT and SNEGSKA (reference sequence). This CDR3 has 16 amino acids. CDR3 amino acids: CSARDSDRGVTGELFF. The CDR3 nucleotides read TGCAGTGCTAGAGATTCGGACAGGGGTGTCACCGGGGAGCTGTTTTTT.

V is TRBV19 and J is TRBJ1-4; the D is unclear. V lost 1 base and J lost 7, with 7 bases in between. The length of the CDR3 is 13 residues. CDR1 and CDR2 (germline): LNHDA, SQIVND (reference sequence). The CDR3, as DNA: TGTGCCAGTAGTATAGGGGCGGGTGAAAAACTGTTTTTT. This codes for CASSIGAGEKLFF.

The V gene is TRBV12-5, the J gene TRBJ2-3, with 7 bases that match TRBD1. The CDR3 extends over 14 amino acids. Germline CDR1 and CDR2: LGHNT and FRNRAP. V gave up 6 bases and J gave up 2 bases; unmatched junction bases: 5. The CDR3 is CASGLGQSTDTQYF. The CDR3 region has the DNA TGTGCTAGTGGGCTGGGACAGTCCACAGATACGCAGTATTTT.

The chain combines TRBV7-9 with TRBJ2-7; 8 bases agree with TRBD2. V lost 2 bases and J lost 7; bases outside the gene matches: 10. Per the germline V gene, CDR1 is SEHNR and CDR2 is FQNEAQ (reference sequence). The CDR3 extends over 15 amino acids. The CDR3 DNA reads TGTGCCAGCAGCTTATCCGGGGGGGCCAGGAATGAGCAGTACTTC. Its protein product is CASSLSGGARNEQYF.

The rearrangement joins TRBV28 to TRBJ2-5, with 7 nucleotides matching TRBD1. V gave up 5 bases and J gave up 9 bases; unmatched junction bases: 9. The CDR3 covers 13 residues. Germline V lookup: CDR1 MDHEN, CDR2 SYDVKM. CDR3 nucleotides: TGTGCCAGCAGTCACAGGGGTTCGGAGGCCCAGTACTTC. Protein product: CASSHRGSEAQYF.

This chain uses TRBV6-6 with TRBJ2-1, with D possibly called TRBD1 or TRBD2 (5 bases each). CDR1 is MNHNY, CDR2 SVGAGI, per germline (reference sequence). V lost 4 bases and J 8 bases, leaving 18 bases between the germline ends. CDR3 length equals 15 residues. The chain's CDR3 is CASSSRDGGRDEQFF. The CDR3 bases are TGTGCCAGCAGTTCCCGGGACGGCGGGCGAGATGAGCAGTTCTTC.

The CDR3 DNA follows: TGTGCCAGCAGCCACCTAGCGGGAGGGCCCGATACCGGGGAGCTGTTTTTT. This gives the protein CASSHLAGGPDTGELFF. The genes are TRBV7-8 and TRBJ2-2; 12 nucleotides match TRBD2. This CDR3 is built from 17 residues. V was clipped by 5 bases and J by 5 bases; unmatched bases: 9. CDR1 is SGHVS, CDR2 FQNEAQ, per germline.

This clonotype was recorded at least ten times. The genes are TRBV25-1 and TRBJ1-2; 8 positions match TRBD1. CDR1 MGHDK and CDR2 SYGVNS come from the germline V gene. V trimming: 3 bases; J trimming: 8 bases; junction bases outside the gene matches: 2. The CDR3 contains 12 residues. CDR3 DNA: TGTGCCAGCAGTGACCACAGGGGGGGCTACACCTTC. It encodes CASSDHRGGYTF.

This clonotype has at least ten counts. The V gene is TRBV7-9, the J gene TRBJ1-1; D call uncertain. The CDR3 sequence is 12 residues long. V was shortened by 8 bases and J by 0 bases, with 7 bases between the two germline ends. Germline V gives CDR1 SEHNR, CDR2 FQNEAQ (reference sequence). This CDR3 is CASDGLNTEAFF. CDR3 bases: TGTGCCAGCGACGGACTGAACACTGAAGCTTTCTTT. Combining the CDR3 with reference TRBV7-9 and TRBJ1-1 gives the whole variable domain DTGVSQNPRHKITKRGQNVTFRCDPISEHNRLYWYRQTLGQGPEFLTYFQNEAQLEKSRLLSDRFSAERPKGSFSTLEIQRTEQGDSAMYLCASDGLNTEAFFGQGTRLTVV.

This clonotype was observed many times. The V gene is TRBV20-1, the J gene TRBJ2-7, with 7 bases fitting TRBD2. The CDR3 runs to 14 residues. Per the germline V gene, CDR1 is DFQATT and CDR2 is SNEGSKA (reference sequence). V dropped 6 bases and J dropped 6; count of bases not matched to a gene: 14. The CDR3 reads CSATYGGDRGEQYF. The CDR3 nucleotides read TGCAGTGCCACCTATGGGGGGGATAGGGGCGAGCAGTACTTC.

This clonotype showed up many times. One end of the junction does not line up with germline, which may come from a read error. V and J are TRBV7-8 and TRBJ2-5, with D possibly matching TRBD2 (5 bases). Looked up from germline, CDR1 is SGHVS and CDR2 is FQNEAQ. The CDR3 is made up of 13 amino acids. In DNA form, the CDR3 reads TGTGCCAGCAGCGTAGCGATGCAAGAGACCCAGTACTTC. Translation gives CASSVAMQETQYF.

This clonotype was detected a few times. V and J are TRBV5-1 and TRBJ1-1; the D gene is possibly TRBD1 (5 bases). The CDR3 length is 14 residues. The germline V gene has CDR1 SGHRS and CDR2 YFSETQ. V was pared by 4 bases and J by 10 bases, with 20 bases between. The CDR3 here is CASSLNGHRWGAFF. The CDR3 DNA is TGCGCCAGCAGCCTGAACGGACACCGCTGGGGAGCTTTCTTT.

This chain joins TRBV6-5 and TRBJ1-4, with 9 bases lining up with TRBD1. Per germline, CDR1 MNHEY and CDR2 SVGAGI. The CDR3 contains 15 residues. The ends lost 7 bases at V and 8 bases at J; junction bases unmatched: 11. CDR3 bases: TGTGCCAGCACCTCTTCGGGGACAGGGAGAGAAAAACTGTTTTTT. Amino acids: CASTSSGTGREKLFF.

V is TRBV7-9 and J is TRBJ2-3; D gene unclear. There are 15 residues in the CDR3. Germline lookup yields CDR1 SEHNR and CDR2 FQNEAQ (reference sequence). Between the trimmed V and J ends, which lost 5 bases and 6 bases, there was a span of 18 bases. CDR3 protein: CASSIRSTGGDTQYF. The CDR3 nucleotides are TGTGCCAGCAGCATACGGTCAACGGGTGGGGATACGCAGTATTTT.

Concerning this clonotype: This may be a read error: a much more frequent sequence differs by one nucleotide. CDR3 nucleotides: TGTGCCACTACGGACAGGGTCGACACCGGGGAGCTGTTTTTT. Protein product: CATTDRVDTGELFF. The J gene is TRBJ2-2, the V gene TRBV12-3 or TRBV12-4; 8 bases are shared with TRBD1. The CDR3 spans 14 residues. J was trimmed by 3 bases and V by 10 bases; bases with no gene match: 7.

A few counts support this clonotype. This chain uses TRBV6-1 with TRBJ2-2; TRBD1 might be the D (6 bases). Trimming removed 0 bases at V and 3 bases at J, with 11 bases between. The germline CDR1 and CDR2 sequences are MNHNS and SASEGT. The CDR3 runs 16 residues. In nucleotides, the CDR3 is TGTGCCAGCAGTGAAGCGGTCAGGGGCGACACCGGGGAGCTGTTTTTT. This codes for CASSEAVRGDTGELFF.